These 14 T cell receptor beta chains originate from one sample sequenced in a study of T cells in Graves' hyperthyroidism and ophthalmopathy. RNA transcripts yielded amplified TCR beta CDR3 regions. The HTBI set primed first-round TCR CDR3 RT-PCR. Using its own MiXCR run on the multiplex PCR reads, TCRdb lists one record per CDR3 protein. Found here are 450,000 to 550,000 distinct CDR3 sequences, around 22% of them singletons; the top ten hold approximately 10%. The source material was blood. The receptors stem from a woman aged 25 to 39 with Graves' ophthalmopathy.

Ten or more counts support this clonotype. The rearrangement links TRBV11-2 to TRBJ2-5; the D is unclear. The CDR3 is 13 amino acids. Deletions cut 5 bases from V and 2 bases from J, with 9 bases between. Per germline, CDR1 SGHAT and CDR2 FQNNGV. CDR3 in amino acids: CASSPPLQETQYF. In DNA, the CDR3 is TGTGCCAGCAGCCCCCCCCTACAAGAGACCCAGTACTTC.

This clonotype occurred many times. This chain's CDR3 is CASSPGAQGTEAFF. CDR3 coding DNA: TGTGCCAGCTCACCGGGGGCCCAAGGGACTGAAGCTTTCTTT. The V and J genes are TRBV18 and TRBJ1-1; a weak D match, TRBD1 (6 bases). The V gene lost 3 bases and the J gene lost 5 bases, with 13 bases spanning the gap. The CDR3 covers 14 residues. In germline, CDR1 is KGHSH, CDR2 LQKENI. The whole variable domain, remainder taken from reference TRBV18 and TRBJ1-1, is NAGVMQNPRHLVRRRGQEARLRCSPMKGHSHVYWYRQLPEEGLKFMVYLQKENIIDESGMPKERFSAEFPKEGPSILRIQQVVRGDSAAYFCASSPGAQGTEAFFGQGTRLTVV.

This clonotype was picked up many times. The gene calls are TRBV7-2 and TRBJ2-2; no reliable D call. Trimming removed 4 bases at V and 7 bases at J, with 10 bases between. In germline, CDR1 is SGHTA, CDR2 FQGNSA. The length of the CDR3 is 13 residues. The CDR3 nucleotides are TGTGCCAGCAGCTCGGAAATTGGCGGGGAGCTGTTTTTT. This translates into CASSSEIGGELFF. Based on the CDR3 plus reference TRBV7-2 and TRBJ2-2, the full variable domain is GAGVSQSPSNKVTEKGKDVELRCDPISGHTALYWYRQSLGQGLEFLIYFQGNSAPDKSGLPSDRFSAERTGGSVSTLTIQRTQQEDSAVYLCASSSEIGGELFFGEGSRLTVL.

In this sample, this clonotype turned up many times. The chain has TRBV27 and TRBJ2-7; 8 bases line up with TRBD1. Germline CDR1 reads MNHEY; CDR2 reads SMNVEV (reference sequence). This CDR3 spans 16 amino acids. V trimming: 3 bases; J trimming: 2 bases; junction bases outside the gene matches: 9. The DNA for the CDR3 is TGTGCCAGCAGTTTGTCTACAGGGGGAGTCGCCTACGAGCAGTACTTC. This sequence encodes CASSLSTGGVAYEQYF.

The chain joins TRBV2 to TRBJ1-1, with a weak D call TRBD1 (5 bases). This CDR3 is 14 amino acids long. Germline-derived CDR1 and CDR2 are SNHLY and FYNNEI. Trimming shortened V by 2 bases and J by 3 bases, and 10 bases separated the two germline ends. CDR3 sequence: CASSEWGGDTEAFF. For the CDR3, the DNA is TGTGCCAGCAGTGAATGGGGGGGGGACACTGAAGCTTTCTTT.

This clonotype was seen at least ten times. The chain carries TRBV6-2 or TRBV6-3 and TRBJ2-5, with 7 bases fitting TRBD2. Germline V gives CDR1 MNHEY, CDR2 SVGEGT. V shed 2 bases and J 3 bases; nucleotides not matched to a gene: 6. This CDR3 region has 15 residues. CDR3 in amino acids: CASSYGASGKETQYF. DNA of the CDR3: TGTGCCAGCAGTTACGGGGCTAGCGGCAAAGAGACCCAGTACTTC.

This clonotype appeared many times. This sequence joins TRBV20-1 and TRBJ2-2; D perhaps matches TRBD2 (6 bases). Per germline, CDR1 DFQATT and CDR2 SNEGSKA (reference sequence). The V end was cut by 3 bases, the J end by 1 base, with 15 bases between. The length of the CDR3 is 16 residues. The DNA of the CDR3 is TGCAGTGCTAGTAACCAGGCGGGGTTGAACACCGGGGAGCTGTTTTTT. This gives the protein CSASNQAGLNTGELFF.

This clonotype came up many times. The chain uses TRBV6-5 and TRBJ2-7, with TRBD1 matching 7 bases. Germline trimming cut 10 bases from V and 1 base from J; bases unmatched to any gene: 7. The CDR3 consists of 13 residues. Per the germline V gene, CDR1 is MNHEY and CDR2 is SVGAGI. The DNA of the CDR3 is TGTGCCAACCCGACAGGGTGTTCCTACGAGCAGTACTTC. It encodes CANPTGCSYEQYF.

The chain recombines TRBV5-1 with TRBJ2-5; TRBD1 matches 10 bases. The trim removed 0 bases at V and 4 bases at J, leaving 3 bases unmatched. The CDR3 contains 15 residues. Germline assignment: CDR1 SGHRS and CDR2 YFSETQ. CDR3 nucleotides: TGCGCCAGCAGCTTGGGACAGGGGGCTGCAGAGACCCAGTACTTC. Its protein product is CASSLGQGAAETQYF.

This rearrangement joins TRBV11-2 to TRBJ2-7, with TRBD1 as a possible D gene (5 bases). The germline gives CDR1 SGHAT, CDR2 FQNNGV. The CDR3 consists of 13 residues. V was clipped by 8 bases and J by 1 base, with 12 bases between them. Here the CDR3 reads CASPLTGSYEQYV. CDR3 DNA: TGTGCCAGCCCCTTAACAGGATCCTACGAGCAGTACGTC.

This clonotype was observed many times. This rearrangement joins TRBV5-1 to TRBJ2-7, with TRBD1 identical over 9 bases. The CDR3 loop spans 15 amino acids. Germline-derived CDR1 and CDR2 are SGHRS and YFSETQ. V trimming: 4 bases; J trimming: 3 bases; junction bases outside the gene matches: 8. The CDR3 loop reads CASSLGTGTRYEQYF. In nucleotides, the CDR3 is TGCGCCAGCAGCCTCGGGACAGGGACTCGCTACGAGCAGTACTTC.

Ten or more counts support this clonotype. This sequence joins TRBV13 and TRBJ2-7, with 8 bases aligning to TRBD1. The CDR3 is 15 residues long. V trimming: 7 bases; J trimming: 5 bases; junction bases outside the gene matches: 13. The germline CDR1 and CDR2 sequences are PRHDT and FYEKMQ (reference sequence). The CDR3: CASTLRQGISDEQYF. DNA of the CDR3: TGTGCCAGCACCCTCCGACAGGGGATAAGCGACGAGCAGTACTTC.

This clonotype was picked up a small number of times. This rearrangement joins TRBV6-5 to TRBJ1-1, with D perhaps matching TRBD1 (5 bases). Deletions cut 2 bases from V and 7 bases from J, with 17 bases between. This CDR3 contains 15 residues. CDR1 and CDR2 from the germline V gene are MNHEY and SVGAGI. In DNA, the CDR3 is TGTGCCAGCAGTTACCCCGGGGCCGACAACGTTGAAGCTTTCTTT. Its translation: CASSYPGADNVEAFF.

The J gene is TRBJ2-7, the V gene TRBV7-6; 7 nucleotides match TRBD1. The germline V gene has CDR1 SGHVS and CDR2 FNYEAQ. Trimming removed 1 base from V and 3 bases from J; junction bases left unmatched: 3. This CDR3 is 14 amino acids long. The CDR3 bases are TGTGCCAGCAGCTTAGGCCAGGGGGACTACGAGCAGTACTTC. It yields the protein CASSLGQGDYEQYF.